Given below is one TCR beta chain in context. This clonotype was recorded many times. Its antigen is still unknown. No clone much larger than this one lies a single base away; base qualities are absent. Starting from approximately 400 ng RNA, TCR libraries were constructed with the Immunoverse kit using molecular barcoded adaptors that cover the alpha/delta and beta/gamma chains. TCR library preparation used the same RNA that went into transcriptome sequencing. TCR libraries were sequenced on an Illumina HiSeq 4000 with 2 x 150 cycles. On the authors' methods: MiXCR aligned TCR reads to human V, D, J and C references and assembled the aligned reads into CDR3 clonotypes, with quality filtering and error correction included. Clonotype counts and gene usage diversity were analyzed with the tcR package in R. Raw mapping reads were checked after the RNA-seq reads had been mapped by STAR aligner version 2.5.3a onto the human GRCh37 genome. To test how sequencing depth affects detected clonotypes, IR-seq fastq files were randomly downsampled with Seqtk 1.3. TCRdb trimmed the raw reads at Q25, called clones with MiXCR and kept productive beta chains. Each entry is one CDR3 protein sequence, shown with its most common DNA and genes. The V and J calls and clone size are TCRdb's, not the authors'. This sample gives 75,000 to 95,000 distinct CDR3 sequences in total; about 22% of them show up just once. The ten largest make up approximately 10% of the sample.

The sample originates from a study of read filtering for tumor transcriptome and immune sequencing (dated by TCRdb to 2020 to 2022). About the full investigation: The cohort was composed of 16 to 20 male and 14 to 15 female patients, with a mean age of approximately 66 years and an age range of about 40 to 90. Using the same bone marrow samples, the study compared TCR repertoires obtained by targeted immune repertoire sequencing with those obtained by bulk whole-transcriptome sequencing. After DNase treatment, whole-transcriptome libraries were prepared using the TruSeq RNA Access Library Prep Kit. By revised international staging, fewer than ten patients were R-ISS I, over 15 were R-ISS II and 6 or 7 were R-ISS III. One main goal was a read-filtering strategy for immune repertoire data, in particular deciding whether clonotypes backed by only one read should be removed. Per sample, about 4 to 11 million TCR-region mapped reads were obtained with IR-seq, compared with only roughly 80 to 1273 with RNA-seq. Study-level results and caveats: IR-seq captured clonotypes at much higher depth and more reliably than RNA-seq, and smaller IR-seq throughput sufficed to identify most shared clonotypes. In IR-seq, approximately 80% of clonotypes but approximately 3.8% of total reads were represented by single-read clonotypes, whereas in RNA-seq, roughly three quarters of clonotypes and about 46% of reads were represented by single-read clonotypes. The sorted CD138-negative fraction was a mixed bone marrow immune population, not purified T cells. When single-read clonotypes were removed, the proportions of shared clonotypes in IR-seq and RNA-seq correlated more strongly.

Each patient had bone marrow sampled at the time of active disease. Bone marrow mononuclear cells were isolated by Ficoll-Hypaque density gradient centrifugation. To remove myeloma plasma cells, the cells were labeled with CD138 magnetic microbeads on a MACS separator, and CD138-negative cells were then collected by negative selection. The purity of the isolated cells was checked by flow cytometry with CD138 antibodies on an Attune NxT. Total RNA was extracted using TRIzol reagent and was quantified on a NanoDrop spectrophotometer. For each patient, the CD138-negative bone marrow sample underwent paired RNA-seq and IR-seq. From its cysteine to its phenylalanine, the CDR3 spans 14 amino acids. Kept here is only the CDR3 DNA, which spans 42 bases and is read in frame from base 1. CDR1 and CDR2, per the germline V gene, are MNHEY and SVGAGI. V is pared back by 4 bases and J by 6 bases, with 13 bases lying between the germline termini.

The sequence joins TRBV6-5 to TRBJ2-1; D gene: possibly TRBD2, on 5 matching bases. The sequence came from a donor at least 40 years old with multiple myeloma. Sequences were obtained from a population of CD138-negative cells sorted from bone marrow. Read against the paper, the sample's cell subset or site label means: bone marrow mononuclear cells depleted of CD138+ plasma/myeloma cells by negative magnetic selection. The DNA reads TGTGCCAGCAGTTCACCCGGGGAGATCAATGAGCAGTTCTTC. It encodes CASSSPGEINEQFF.